The 18 T cell receptor beta chains below come from one sample, sequenced in a study of shared clonotypes between healthy human individuals. Measured with immunoSEQ multiplex PCR; TCRdb has only the in-frame clones, and not every one. The table lists fewer than 1.4 million clones, around 78% of them singletons, with 0.6% to 0.7% in the top ten. Sample: memory CD4+ T cells from PBMCs. The subset is: CD45RA-negative fraction. The receptors were sampled from a man between 18 and 35 years old in good health. Some clones in this sample may be carry-over from other donors' samples.

V gene TRBV19 combines with J gene TRBJ1-1; D perhaps matches TRBD1 (5 bases). CDR3 size: 15 residues. V shed 7 bases and J shed 5 bases, with 20 bases lying between them. The germline CDR1 and CDR2 sequences are LNHDA and SQIVND (reference sequence). CDR3 nucleotides: TGTGCCAGTACCCCTTCCCAGGGTACTTTGACTGAAGCTTTCTTT. Amino acids: CASTPSQGTLTEAFF.

J is TRBJ2-7 and V is TRBV5-1; TRBD2 matches at 10 bases. The CDR3 extends over 14 amino acids. V lost 4 bases, J lost 3 bases, and 4 bases stayed unmatched. Looked up from germline, CDR1 is SGHRS and CDR2 is YFSETQ. The CDR3 loop reads CASSLGLASYEQYF. CDR3 sequence (DNA): TGCGCCAGCAGCCTGGGACTAGCGAGCTACGAGCAGTACTTC.

This chain uses TRBV2 with TRBJ1-5; D is undetermined. Per germline, CDR1 SNHLY and CDR2 FYNNEI. With 1 base removed from V and 7 bases from J, the gap between germline ends came to 11 bases. This CDR3 has 14 residues. The CDR3, as DNA: TGTGCCAGCAGTGAAGGTCGGGCCCCGCAGCCCCAGCATTTT. This translates into CASSEGRAPQPQHF.

J is TRBJ1-1 and V is TRBV28; TRBD1 might be the D (5 bases). CDR1 is MDHEN, CDR2 SYDVKM, per germline. V was clipped by 9 bases and J by 1 base, with 12 bases between them. CDR3 length: 13 residues. This CDR3 reads CASTWQGNTEAFF. For the CDR3, the DNA is TGTGCCAGTACCTGGCAGGGGAACACTGAAGCTTTCTTT. Drawing the rest from reference TRBV28 and TRBJ1-1, the complete variable domain is DVKVTQSSRYLVKRTGEKVFLECVQDMDHENMFWYRQDPGLGLRLIYFSYDVKMKEKGDIPEGYSVSREKKERFSLILESASTNQTSMYLCASTWQGNTEAFFGQGTRLTVV.

The chain recombines TRBV7-9 with TRBJ1-2; D is perhaps TRBD1 (5 bases). The CDR3 runs to 16 residues. Trimming removed 4 bases from V and 3 bases from J, with 18 bases in between. The germline V gene has CDR1 SEHNR and CDR2 FQNEAQ (reference sequence). CDR3 in DNA: TGTGCCAGCAGCTATCGGGACCCCGGATGGGACTATGGCTACACCTTC. It yields the protein CASSYRDPGWDYGYTF.

The genes are TRBV4-3 and TRBJ1-3; D unresolved. V shed 0 bases and J shed 0 bases, with 9 bases lying between them. Germline-derived CDR1 and CDR2 are LGHNA and YSLEER. The CDR3 contains 16 residues. The DNA for the CDR3 is TGCGCCAGCAGCCAAGACGCGCATTCCTCTGGAAACACCATATATTTT. Amino acids: CASSQDAHSSGNTIYF.

V gene TRBV28 combines with J gene TRBJ1-5; 7 nucleotides match TRBD1. The CDR3 is 16 residues long. Germline CDR1 and CDR2: MDHEN and SYDVKM. Trimming removed 0 bases from V and 6 bases from J; junction bases left unmatched: 8. CDR3 amino acids: CASSLWGTDGVQPQHF. DNA of the CDR3: TGTGCCAGCAGTTTATGGGGGACAGACGGGGTTCAGCCCCAGCATTTT.

V is TRBV29-1 and J is TRBJ2-3; weak D call: TRBD1 (6 bases). This CDR3 comprises 15 residues. V lost 7 bases and J 6 bases, leaving 23 bases between the germline ends. CDR1 and CDR2 from the germline V gene are SQVTM and ANQGSEA. In DNA form, the CDR3 reads TGCAGCGCCAGGAGAGGGACACCAGATCTGGATACGCAGTATTTT. Translating gives CSARRGTPDLDTQYF.

The chain has TRBV28 and TRBJ2-3; 9 nucleotides agree with TRBD2. The V gene end was trimmed by 6 bases and the J gene end by 8 bases; junction bases not matched to a gene: 15. Germline-derived CDR1 and CDR2 are MDHEN and SYDVKM. The CDR3 contains 16 residues. CDR3 region: CASSPQGREGRGTQYF. The CDR3 coding sequence is TGTGCCAGCAGCCCCCAGGGGCGGGAGGGCCGGGGTACGCAGTATTTT.

The chain links TRBV19 to TRBJ2-3, with D hard to call. V was shortened by 3 bases and J by 2 bases, with 6 bases between the two germline ends. The germline V gene encodes CDR1 LNHDA and CDR2 SQIVND (reference sequence). The CDR3 extends over 13 amino acids. The CDR3 reads CASSIQPTDTQYF. DNA of the CDR3: TGTGCCAGTAGTATCCAGCCCACAGATACGCAGTATTTT.

The V call is TRBV6-1, the J call TRBJ1-1; D may be TRBD1 (6 bases). Trimming removed 5 bases from V and 6 bases from J, with 10 bases in between. This CDR3 has 12 amino acids. CDR1 and CDR2 (germline): MNHNS, SASEGT. The CDR3 reads CASSPQGPEAFF. CDR3 nucleotide sequence: TGTGCCAGCAGTCCACAGGGTCCTGAAGCTTTCTTT.

Notes on this clone: The germline gene is not matched at one end of the junction; a read error may be the cause. The chain couples TRBV7-9 to TRBJ1-3; 8 bases fit TRBD1. The length of the CDR3 is 15 residues. CDR1 is SEHNR, CDR2 FQNEAQ, per germline (reference sequence). The CDR3 here is CASSFRTGYGNTMYF. The CDR3 DNA is TGTGCCAGCAGCTTTCGGACAGGGTACGGAAACACCATGTATTTT.

About this clone: Within the sample, other DNA sequences also encode this same CDR3. This chain links TRBV9 with TRBJ1-2; TRBD1 aligns across 8 bases. CDR3 length: 14 amino acids. V lost 4 bases to trimming and J lost 3 bases; unmatched junction nucleotides: 5. Germline values: CDR1 SGDLS, CDR2 YYNGEE. The CDR3 DNA follows: TGTGCCAGCAGCCCTTCGACAGGGGACTATGGCTACACCTTC. Translating it yields CASSPSTGDYGYTF.

The chain combines TRBV28 with TRBJ2-5, with TRBD1 as a possible D gene (5 bases). Trimming pared 4 bases from V and 4 bases from J, leaving 10 bases between. The germline CDR1 and CDR2 sequences are MDHEN and SYDVKM. This CDR3 has 13 amino acids. The CDR3 here is CASSSQGPETQYF. DNA of the CDR3: TGTGCCAGCAGTTCCCAGGGCCCAGAGACCCAGTACTTC.

In this sample, this clone turned up a few times. J is TRBJ2-2 and V is TRBV6-5; maybe TRBD2 (5 bases). The CDR3 contains 14 residues. Looked up from germline, CDR1 is MNHEY and CDR2 is SVGAGI. The V and J ends lost 0 bases and 8 bases respectively, with 10 bases between them. Here the CDR3 DNA reads TGTGCCAGCAGTTACTCGTCGGGGAAGGGGGAGCTGTTTTTT. It codes for CASSYSSGKGELFF.

CDR3 in amino acids: CASSYASGTETQYF. CDR3 sequence (DNA): TGTGCCAGCAGCTATGCTAGCGGGACGGAGACCCAGTACTTC. This sequence joins TRBV2 and TRBJ2-5, with 9 bases matching TRBD2. V gave up 6 bases and J gave up 5 bases; unmatched junction bases: 7. Germline CDR1 SNHLY, CDR2 FYNNEI. The CDR3 contains 14 residues.

This chain joins TRBV5-3 and TRBJ1-2, with 7 bases matching TRBD1. TRBV5-3 is flagged as an ORF with uncertain function. This CDR3 comprises 16 residues. Trimming cost V 5 bases and J 0 bases; bases outside gene matches: 10. DNA of the CDR3: TGTGCCAGAAGACTCGACAGGGTTCGCCCTAACTATGGCTACACCTTC. Amino acid sequence: CARRLDRVRPNYGYTF.

The chain employs TRBV28 and TRBJ1-5, with 7 bases matching TRBD1. Germline V lookup: CDR1 MDHEN, CDR2 SYDVKM. The CDR3 loop spans 15 amino acids. The ends lost 5 bases at V and 4 bases at J; junction bases unmatched: 8. For the CDR3, the DNA is TGTGCCAGCAGTCTCACAGGGGCACGGAATCAGCCCCAGCATTTT. Protein: CASSLTGARNQPQHF. The full variable domain, in which reference TRBV28 and TRBJ1-5 provide the parts outside the CDR3, is DVKVTQSSRYLVKRTGEKVFLECVQDMDHENMFWYRQDPGLGLRLIYFSYDVKMKEKGDIPEGYSVSREKKERFSLILESASTNQTSMYLCASSLTGARNQPQHFGDGTRLSIL.